The 9 T cell receptor beta chains presented below share a single source sample, sequenced in a study of blood T cell repertoires in COVID-19. Libraries were prepared by immunoSEQ multiplex PCR; TCRdb keeps only in-frame clonotypes and omits some of them. The table shows tens of thousands of clones, with about nine tenths occurring only once. Material: peripheral blood. Every receptor here comes from a man aged 65-85 years with acute or convalescent COVID-19.

This clone was counted between two and nine times. The rearrangement joins TRBV27 to TRBJ2-3; D is possibly TRBD1 (6 bases). The V and J ends lost 6 bases and 9 bases respectively, with 13 bases between them. CDR3 size: 12 residues. Germline lookup yields CDR1 MNHEY and CDR2 SMNVEV (reference sequence). CDR3 residues: CASSRGPQTQYF. The CDR3 DNA is TGTGCCAGCAGCAGGGGACCTCAGACGCAGTATTTT.

The CDR3 here is CASRVAQLGNTEAFF. CDR3 sequence (DNA): TGTGCCAGCAGGGTAGCCCAATTGGGGAACACTGAAGCTTTCTTT. This chain connects TRBV28 to TRBJ1-1, with unresolved D. Looked up from germline, CDR1 is MDHEN and CDR2 is SYDVKM. This CDR3 comprises 15 residues. V lost 6 bases and J lost 1, with 15 bases in between.

The chain is built from TRBV3-1 (or the pseudogene TRBV3-2) and TRBJ1-3, with 7 bases matching TRBD1. Germline loops: CDR1 LGHDT, CDR2 YNNKEL (reference sequence). The CDR3 has 15 residues. V shed 4 bases, J shed 5 bases, and the junction held 8 bases outside the gene matches. DNA of the CDR3: TGTGCCAGCAGCCGAGGGACAGTAGAAAGAAACACCATATATTTT. It codes for CASSRGTVERNTIYF.

The genes are TRBV19 and TRBJ2-7, with a weak D call TRBD1 (5 bases). Per the germline V gene, CDR1 is LNHDA and CDR2 is SQIVND (reference sequence). The CDR3 totals 13 residues. V was cut by 5 bases and J by 3 bases, with 11 bases left in between. The CDR3 sequence: CASSPRADYEQYF. The CDR3 bases are TGTGCCAGTAGTCCCAGGGCAGACTACGAGCAGTACTTC.

The chain links TRBV24-1 to TRBJ2-1, with 7 positions matching TRBD1. There are 13 residues in the CDR3. CDR1 is KGHDR and CDR2 is SFDVKD in the germline V gene. After removal of 12 bases from V and 5 bases from J, the junction contained 9 bases not matched to a gene. CDR3 sequence (DNA): TGTGCCTCCTCGACAGGGATCCACAATGAGCAGTTCTTC. Amino acids: CASSTGIHNEQFF.

V is TRBV2 and J is TRBJ2-3; 7 bases agree with TRBD1. The germline gives CDR1 SNHLY, CDR2 FYNNEI. Losses at the gene ends were 5 bases for V and 2 bases for J; bases not matched to a gene: 13. This CDR3 is 17 amino acids long. In DNA, the CDR3 is TGTGCCAGCAGTCAAAACAGACAGGGTACTCTCACAGATACGCAGTATTTT. Encoded protein: CASSQNRQGTLTDTQYF.

The chain employs TRBV6-5 and TRBJ1-2; possible D gene TRBD1, 6 bases. V shed 6 bases and J shed 8 bases, with 16 bases lying between them. The CDR3 runs 13 residues. Germline lookup yields CDR1 MNHEY and CDR2 SVGAGI. CDR3 residues: CASRGQPGLGYTF. The CDR3 DNA reads TGTGCCAGCAGAGGACAGCCGGGCCTAGGCTACACCTTC.

This chain links TRBV24-1 with TRBJ2-1; 7 bases are shared with TRBD2. The germline CDR1 and CDR2 sequences are KGHDR and SFDVKD. V was clipped by 4 bases and J by 2 bases; unmatched bases: 7. There are 16 residues in the CDR3. The CDR3 sequence is CATSDRSGAAYNEQFF. The CDR3 bases are TGTGCCACCAGTGACCGCAGCGGGGCCGCCTACAATGAGCAGTTCTTC.

The rearrangement links TRBV10-2 to TRBJ2-3; TRBD1 aligns across 7 bases. Germline CDR1 reads WSHSY; CDR2 reads SAAADI. With V trimmed by 3 bases and J by 6 bases, 9 bases remained unmatched. The CDR3 has 15 amino acids. DNA for the CDR3: TGCGCCAGCAGTGATTCGACAGGGTTAGCCGATACGCAGTATTTT. Amino acids: CASSDSTGLADTQYF.